The 26 T cell receptor beta chains below were found in one sample sequenced in a study of T cells in Graves' hyperthyroidism and ophthalmopathy. Amplified TCR beta CDR3 regions derived from RNA transcripts. The HTBI set primed first-round TCR CDR3 RT-PCR. MiXCR, applied by TCRdb to the multiplex PCR reads, yields one record per CDR3 protein. The sample yields about 260,000 distinct CDR3 sequences, about 20% seen once. The sequencing sample was made of blood. These receptors originate from a man younger than 45 with Graves' ophthalmopathy.

Note on this clonotype: This could be a read error, since a much larger clone is one nucleotide away. The chain employs TRBV2 and TRBJ1-2; tentatively, D is TRBD1 (6 bases). From germline, CDR1 is SNHLY and CDR2 FYNNEI. CDR3 size: 13 residues. V dropped 6 bases and J dropped 6 bases, with 14 bases sitting between them. The CDR3 loop reads CASSGQRRNGYTF. The CDR3 nucleotides are TGTGCCAGCAGCGGACAGAGGCGCAATGGCTACACCTTC. The whole variable domain, remainder taken from reference TRBV2 and TRBJ1-2, is EPEVTQTPSHQVTQMGQEVILRCVPISNHLYFYWYRQILGQKVEFLVSFYNNEISEKSEIFDDQFSVERPDGSNFTLKIRSTKLEDSAMYFCASSGQRRNGYTFGSGTRLTVV.

This clonotype was detected many times. The V call is TRBV11-2, the J call TRBJ2-7; 10 nucleotides match TRBD2. Per germline, CDR1 SGHAT and CDR2 FQNNGV. The CDR3 runs to 14 residues. The junction had 6 bases not matched to a gene; V was cut back by 3 bases and J by 7 bases. CDR3 sequence: CASSFASGSGEQYF. The DNA of the CDR3 is TGTGCCAGCAGCTTCGCTAGCGGGAGTGGTGAGCAGTACTTC. The variable domain in full, with the rest retrieved from reference TRBV11-2 and TRBJ2-7, is EAGVAQSPRYKIIEKRQSVAFWCNPISGHATLYWYQQILGQGPKLLIQFQNNGVVDDSQLPKDRFSAERLKGVDSTLKIQPAKLEDSAVYLCASSFASGSGEQYFGPGTRLTVT.

This chain joins TRBV28 and TRBJ2-4; 12 bases agree with TRBD1. Trimming removed 2 bases from V and 8 bases from J; junction bases left unmatched: 4. CDR1 MDHEN and CDR2 SYDVKM come from the germline V gene. The length of the CDR3 is 15 residues. The CDR3 protein is CASSLRGQGADIQYF. CDR3 DNA sequence: TGTGCCAGCAGTTTAAGGGGACAGGGGGCAGACATTCAGTACTTC.

The V and J genes are TRBV18 and TRBJ2-1, with 9 nucleotides matching TRBD2. The V and J ends lost 3 bases and 7 bases, in that order; junction bases with no gene match: 10. CDR3 length: 16 amino acids. CDR1 is KGHSH and CDR2 is LQKENI in the germline V gene. DNA of the CDR3: TGTGCCAGCTCACCGGGTATAGCTAGCGGGGCAAATGAGCAGTTCTTC. It translates to CASSPGIASGANEQFF.

The V call is TRBV5-6, the J call TRBJ2-7; D remains ambiguous. The ends were cut back, 1 base at V and 8 bases at J, with 10 bases in the middle. Germline V gene lookup returns CDR1 SGHDT and CDR2 YYEEEE. This CDR3 has 12 residues. This chain's CDR3 is CASSLRKDKQYF. Written as DNA, the CDR3 is TGTGCCAGCAGCTTGCGCAAAGACAAGCAGTACTTC.

J is TRBJ2-3 and V is TRBV7-3; TRBD2 is a possible D gene (6 bases). Germline V gene lookup returns CDR1 SGHTA and CDR2 FQGTGA. The CDR3 runs 15 residues. Trimming took off 5 bases at V and 2 bases at J, with 14 bases between the two ends. CDR3 in amino acids: CASSLLATPTDTQYF. Here the CDR3 DNA reads TGTGCCAGCAGCCTCCTAGCGACTCCCACAGATACGCAGTATTTT.

This clonotype was seen a few times. The chain joins TRBV28 to TRBJ2-5, with TRBD2 as a possible D gene (6 bases). This CDR3 has 15 amino acids. Trimming took off 6 bases at V and 4 bases at J, with 18 bases between the two ends. Germline V gene data show CDR1 as MDHEN and CDR2 as SYDVKM. The CDR3 spells CASRRGGTLAETQYF. The DNA of the CDR3 is TGTGCCAGCAGGAGGGGAGGCACGTTGGCAGAGACCCAGTACTTC.

V usage is TRBV5-6 and J usage is TRBJ2-1; D is unclear. Germline values: CDR1 SGHDT, CDR2 YYEEEE. V was shortened by 0 bases and J by 2 bases, with 18 bases between the two germline ends. The CDR3 extends over 18 amino acids. Here the CDR3 DNA reads TGTGCCAGCAGCTTGGCCGTTATTCCTACCTCCCCCTACAATGAGCAGTTCTTC. It encodes CASSLAVIPTSPYNEQFF.

This clonotype was counted ten times or more. This chain uses TRBV20-1 with TRBJ2-1; the D gene is possibly TRBD2 (6 bases). This CDR3 comprises 14 residues. Looked up from germline, CDR1 is DFQATT and CDR2 is SNEGSKA (reference sequence). Between the trimmed V and J ends, which lost 4 bases and 0 bases, there was a span of 10 bases. As DNA, the CDR3 is TGCAGTGCTACCGCTAGCGACTCCTACAATGAGCAGTTCTTC. It yields the protein CSATASDSYNEQFF.

The chain uses TRBV12-5 and TRBJ1-1; D may be TRBD1 (6 bases). Germline V gene lookup returns CDR1 LGHNT and CDR2 FRNRAP. The V end was cut by 0 bases, the J end by 5 bases, with 16 bases between. The CDR3 has 16 amino acids. CDR3 in DNA: TGTGCTAGTGGTTTGGTACAAGCCAGGGGAGGGACTGAAGCTTTCTTT. It yields the protein CASGLVQARGGTEAFF.

This clonotype occurred many times. This chain joins TRBV3-1 and TRBJ1-2; possibly TRBD1 for D (5 bases). The CDR3 extends over 16 amino acids. Per germline, CDR1 LGHDT and CDR2 YNNKEL (reference sequence). V lost 0 bases and J lost 2, with 13 bases in between. In DNA, the CDR3 is TGTGCCAGCAGCCAAGATTCCAGGACATTAAACTATGGCTACACCTTC. Amino acid sequence: CASSQDSRTLNYGYTF.

Points on this clonotype: A clone one base away is much larger, so this may be a read error. The V and J genes are TRBV28 and TRBJ2-1; D perhaps matches TRBD2 (6 bases). The CDR3 length is 15 residues. V dropped 5 bases and J dropped 4 bases, with 15 bases sitting between them. Germline-derived CDR1 and CDR2 are MDHEN and SYDVKM. The CDR3 DNA reads TGTGCCAGCAGTCCTGCGGGACCAGTTTACAATGAGCAGTTCTTC. Amino acid sequence: CASSPAGPVYNEQFF. Full variable domain (missing parts from reference TRBV28 and TRBJ2-1): DVKVTQSSRYLVKRTGEKVFLECVQDMDHENMFWYRQDPGLGLRLIYFSYDVKMKEKGDIPEGYSVSREKKERFSLILESASTNQTSMYLCASSPAGPVYNEQFFGPGTRLTVL.

This chain joins TRBV27 and TRBJ2-1, with D possibly being TRBD1 or TRBD2 (6 bases each). The V and J ends lost 2 bases and 3 bases respectively, with 14 bases between them. The CDR3 covers 16 residues. Per germline, CDR1 MNHEY and CDR2 SMNVEV (reference sequence). Written as DNA, the CDR3 is TGTGCCAGCAGTTTAGGCGGGACACTCCTCTACAATGAGCAGTTCTTC. Translating it yields CASSLGGTLLYNEQFF.

This clonotype has ten or more counts. The gene calls are TRBV2 and TRBJ2-3, with a weak D call TRBD2 (6 bases). The V and J ends lost 4 bases and 0 bases respectively, with 8 bases between them. CDR1 is SNHLY, CDR2 FYNNEI, per germline. This CDR3 is built from 14 residues. The CDR3 sequence: CASSAGVSTDTQYF. The DNA for the CDR3 is TGTGCCAGCAGTGCGGGGGTTAGCACAGATACGCAGTATTTT.

This clonotype was counted only a few times. The chain is built from TRBV28 and TRBJ2-7; D might be TRBD2 (5 bases). The CDR3 spans 13 residues. Trimming left V 5 bases short and J 6 bases short, with 14 bases between. The germline gives CDR1 MDHEN, CDR2 SYDVKM. The DNA of the CDR3 is TGTGCCAGCAGTCCCCCATGGGAGTCCGAGCAGTACTTC. Translation gives CASSPPWESEQYF.

This clonotype was seen repeatedly, ten times or more. V gene TRBV3-1 combines with J gene TRBJ1-2; no firm D call. The V gene lost 1 base and the J gene lost 4 bases, with 13 bases spanning the gap. Germline V gene lookup returns CDR1 LGHDT and CDR2 YNNKEL (reference sequence). The CDR3 contains 15 residues. The CDR3 nucleotides are TGTGCCAGCAGCCAAGGGACCGCTAGCCCCTATGGCTACACCTTC. It specifies CASSQGTASPYGYTF.

This clonotype was seen only a few times. V is TRBV5-6 and J is TRBJ1-5; D is undetermined. The germline V and J ends were trimmed by 2 bases and 0 bases, with 6 bases remaining between them. Germline CDR1 SGHDT, CDR2 YYEEEE. The CDR3 consists of 14 residues. The CDR3 coding sequence is TGTGCCAGCAGCTTTGGACTTAGCAATCAGCCCCAGCATTTT. This encodes CASSFGLSNQPQHF.

Only a few counts were recorded for this clonotype. The chain joins TRBV9 to TRBJ1-2, with D tentatively TRBD1 (6 bases). This CDR3 is built from 16 residues. Germline assignment: CDR1 SGDLS and CDR2 YYNGEE. Trimming cost V 0 bases and J 1 base, with 13 bases left between them. The CDR3 nucleotides read TGTGCCAGCAGCGTAGAGGCCAGGGGATTTAACTATGGCTACACCTTC. Amino acid sequence: CASSVEARGFNYGYTF.

This clonotype was counted once. The chain uses TRBV19 and TRBJ2-4; 10 positions match TRBD2. Germline V gene sequence: CDR1 LNHDA, CDR2 SQIVND (reference sequence). V was clipped by 6 bases and J by 7 bases; unmatched bases: 3. CDR3 length: 13 amino acids. The CDR3, as DNA: TGTGCCAGTAGCGGACTAGCGGAGAACATTCAGTACTTC. This encodes CASSGLAENIQYF.

The table lists this clonotype with many counts. The gene calls are TRBV30 and TRBJ2-7; D may be TRBD1 (5 bases). The CDR3 consists of 12 residues. The germline gives CDR1 GTSNPN, CDR2 SVGIG (reference sequence). V was shortened by 4 bases and J by 3 bases, with 10 bases between the two germline ends. CDR3 loop: CAWTGSNYEQYF. The CDR3 coding sequence is TGTGCCTGGACAGGGTCCAACTACGAGCAGTACTTC.

The chain has TRBV6-1 and TRBJ1-6; tentatively, D is TRBD1 (5 bases). The ends were cut back, 7 bases at V and 0 bases at J, with 10 bases in the middle. CDR3 length: 15 residues. Germline V CDR1 and CDR2: MNHNS, SASEGT. CDR3 residues: CASTDRRSYNSPLHF. As DNA, the CDR3 is TGTGCCAGCACCGACAGACGCTCCTATAATTCACCCCTCCACTTT.

The chain has TRBV29-1 and TRBJ2-5, with D hard to call. Trimming left V 4 bases short and J 1 base short, with 4 bases between. The CDR3 extends over 11 amino acids. CDR1 and CDR2 from the germline V gene are SQVTM and ANQGSEA. The DNA for the CDR3 is TGCAGCGTTGCGCTCCAAGAGACCCAGTACTTC. Translation: CSVALQETQYF.

The sample holds many counts of this clonotype. This chain connects TRBV28 to TRBJ2-7; maybe TRBD2 (6 bases). V gave up 2 bases and J gave up 1 base, with 9 bases separating them. This CDR3 is built from 14 residues. Germline V gene lookup returns CDR1 MDHEN and CDR2 SYDVKM. The CDR3 reads CASSLGGLSYEQYF. The CDR3 DNA is TGTGCCAGCAGTTTAGGGGGGTTATCCTACGAGCAGTACTTC.

This clonotype was observed at least ten times. This chain connects TRBV6-1 to TRBJ1-1, with D hard to call. CDR3 length: 11 residues. CDR1 and CDR2 from the germline V gene are MNHNS and SASEGT. Trimming left V 8 bases short and J 1 base short, with 5 bases between. The CDR3: CASLRNTEAFF. The CDR3 DNA reads TGTGCCAGCCTGAGGAACACTGAAGCTTTCTTT.

This clonotype was recorded a few times. It is likely a read error, because the conserved phenylalanine at the end of the CDR3 is missing. The gene calls are TRBV12-3 or TRBV12-4 and TRBJ1-1, with D unresolved. Trimming left V 6 bases short and J 1 base short, with 9 bases between. The CDR3 length is 13 residues. This chain's CDR3 is CASSGLRNTEAFL. The CDR3 nucleotides are TGTGCCAGCAGCGGACTTAGGAACACTGAAGCTTTCCTT.

The V and J genes are TRBV7-2 and TRBJ1-2; 8 nucleotides align to TRBD1. With 5 bases clipped from V and 6 bases from J, the junction kept 5 bases outside the gene matches. Germline V gene sequence: CDR1 SGHTA, CDR2 FQGNSA. The CDR3 has 13 amino acids. CDR3 DNA: TGTGCCAGCAGCCAAGGACAGGGAGATGGCTACACCTTC. Its protein product is CASSQGQGDGYTF.